This T cell receptor beta chain was recorded in a study of cytomegalovirus exposure and HLA in healthy donors. Study details: Samples from HLA-typed donors yielded 65 million to 90 million unique TCRs in an early data release. Study outcomes and limitations: A later analysis by the authors found several of the most significant clusters apparently linked to common viral pathogens. Most TCR sequences showed up rarely, but some public TCRs showed up in many donors.

Each of the donors was a healthy bone marrow donor. The CDR3 has 13 residues. CDR1 and CDR2 (germline): SEHNR, FQNEAQ (reference sequence). A word on this clone: No antigen is known for it. Germline and junction disagree at one end, which may indicate a read error.

Amplification used 60 Vbeta primers and 13 Jbeta primers. Clones were read by immunoSEQ multiplex PCR, and TCRdb kept only the in-frame ones, dropping some. In the table there are approximately 61,000 clones, 70% to 80% of which are singletons. The chain has TRBV7-9 and TRBJ2-7, with TRBD2 as a possible D gene (7 bases). The receptor was isolated from a man aged 45-65 years in good health and CMV-seropositive. The sequenced sample consisted of PBMCs. The CDR3 DNA follows: TGTTCCAGCAGCTTATCGGGGGGCAACGAGCAGTACTTC. It is translated as CSSSLSGGNEQYF.